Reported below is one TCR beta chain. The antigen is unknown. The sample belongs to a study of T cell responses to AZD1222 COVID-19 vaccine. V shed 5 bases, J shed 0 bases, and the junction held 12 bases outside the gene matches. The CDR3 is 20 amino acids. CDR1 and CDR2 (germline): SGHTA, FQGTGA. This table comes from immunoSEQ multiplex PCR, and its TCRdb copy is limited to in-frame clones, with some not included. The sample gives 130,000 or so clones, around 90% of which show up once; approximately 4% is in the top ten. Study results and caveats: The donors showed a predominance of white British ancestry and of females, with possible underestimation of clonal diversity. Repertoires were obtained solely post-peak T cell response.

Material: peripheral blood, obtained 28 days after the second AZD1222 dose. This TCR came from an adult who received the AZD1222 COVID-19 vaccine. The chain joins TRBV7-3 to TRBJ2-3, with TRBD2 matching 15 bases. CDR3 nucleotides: TGTGCCAGCAGCCCTTGGGGACTAGCGGGAGGACAGGGGAGCACAGATACGCAGTATTTT. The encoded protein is CASSPWGLAGGQGSTDTQYF.